This is a list of T cell receptor beta chains from one sample in a study of Graves' ophthalmopathy and Graves' hyperthyroidism. TCRdb re-called the multiplex PCR reads through MiXCR, storing one row per CDR3 protein. The sample lists 200,000 to 300,000 distinct CDR3 sequences; less than 55% were seen once. The sample comprised peripheral blood. These receptors originate from an adult man with Graves' ophthalmopathy. Each CDR3 is given with its conserved first and last residue. The order of the fields is CDR3 protein, CDR3 DNA, CDR3 length, D gene, J gene, V gene, clone size. D genes are given only for firm matches. Size tells how often a clone was seen (once, few, many) or the class of an expanded clone, and some rows leave it out.

CDR3 protein: CASSQGTTTGNTIYF
CDR3 DNA: TGTGCCAGCAGCCAAGGGACCACGACTGGAAACACCATATATTTT
CDR3 length: 15
D gene: -
J gene: TRBJ1-3
V gene: TRBV3-1
clone size: -

CDR3 protein: CASSEFRTGFYEQYF
CDR3 DNA: TGTGCCAGCAGTGAATTTAGGACAGGGTTCTACGAGCAGTACTTC
CDR3 length: 15
D gene: TRBD1
J gene: TRBJ2-7
V gene: TRBV25-1
clone size: -

CDR3 protein: CSARPGLEEQYF
CDR3 DNA: TGCAGTGCTAGGCCGGGACTAGAGGAGCAGTACTTC
CDR3 length: 12
D gene: TRBD2
J gene: TRBJ2-7
V gene: TRBV20-1
clone size: -

CDR3 protein: CASETRQGNYGYTF
CDR3 DNA: TGTGCCAGCGAGACAAGACAGGGGAACTATGGCTACACCTTC
CDR3 length: 14
D gene: TRBD1
J gene: TRBJ1-2
V gene: TRBV19
clone size: -

CDR3 protein: CASSPLADRFYGYTF
CDR3 DNA: TGTGCCAGCAGCCCCCTCGCCGACAGGTTCTATGGCTACACCTTC
CDR3 length: 15
D gene: -
J gene: TRBJ1-2
V gene: TRBV7-3
clone size: few

CDR3 protein: CASSFLGGRQETQYF
CDR3 DNA: TGTGCTAGCAGCTTCCTAGGGGGGCGGCAAGAGACCCAGTACTTC
CDR3 length: 15
D gene: -
J gene: TRBJ2-5
V gene: TRBV7-7
clone size: few

CDR3 protein: CASSSGQATFYGYTF
CDR3 DNA: TGTGCCAGCAGTTCGGGACAAGCGACTTTCTATGGCTACACCTTC
CDR3 length: 15
D gene: -
J gene: TRBJ1-2
V gene: TRBV6-6
clone size: -

CDR3 protein: CAISDPRHEDEQYF
CDR3 DNA: TGTGCCATCAGTGACCCCCGGCATGAGGACGAGCAGTACTTC
CDR3 length: 14
D gene: -
J gene: TRBJ2-7
V gene: TRBV10-3
clone size: few

CDR3 protein: CAISPGTGRSTEAFF
CDR3 DNA: TGTGCCATCAGCCCCGGGACAGGGAGAAGCACTGAAGCTTTCTTT
CDR3 length: 15
D gene: TRBD1
J gene: TRBJ1-1
V gene: TRBV10-3
clone size: -

CDR3 protein: CASSDYNEQFF
CDR3 DNA: TGTGCCAGCAGTGATTACAATGAGCAGTTCTTC
CDR3 length: 11
D gene: -
J gene: TRBJ2-1
V gene: TRBV25-1
clone size: -

CDR3 protein: CASSLRVSEAFF
CDR3 DNA: TGTGCCAGCAGCTTGAGGGTCTCTGAAGCTTTCTTT
CDR3 length: 12
D gene: -
J gene: TRBJ1-1
V gene: TRBV5-5
clone size: once

CDR3 protein: CATSRGTGSSKPQHF
CDR3 DNA: TGTGCCACCAGCAGAGGCACAGGGTCCAGCAAGCCCCAGCATTTT
CDR3 length: 15
D gene: -
J gene: TRBJ1-5
V gene: TRBV15
clone size: -

CDR3 protein: CASSPGQGNGYTF
CDR3 DNA: TGTGCCAGCAGCCCGGGACAGGGGAACGGCTACACCTTC
CDR3 length: 13
D gene: TRBD1
J gene: TRBJ1-2
V gene: TRBV7-9
clone size: many

CDR3 protein: CASREGVGSGANVLTF
CDR3 DNA: TGCGCCAGCCGGGAGGGTGTGGGGTCCGGGGCCAACGTCCTGACTTTC
CDR3 length: 16
D gene: TRBD2
J gene: TRBJ2-6
V gene: TRBV5-1
clone size: -

CDR3 protein: CAISEAGVTGELFF
CDR3 DNA: TGTGCCATCAGTGAGGCAGGGGTGACCGGGGAGCTGTTTTTT
CDR3 length: 14
D gene: -
J gene: TRBJ2-2
V gene: TRBV10-3
clone size: -

CDR3 protein: CASWRTGNYGYTF
CDR3 DNA: TGTGCCAGCTGGAGGACAGGGAACTATGGCTACACCTTC
CDR3 length: 13
D gene: TRBD1
J gene: TRBJ1-2
V gene: TRBV7-9
clone size: -

CDR3 protein: CASGRGINEQYF
CDR3 DNA: TGTGCCAGTGGCAGGGGGATAAACGAGCAGTACTTC
CDR3 length: 12
D gene: TRBD1
J gene: TRBJ2-7
V gene: TRBV2
clone size: -

CDR3 protein: CASSDPGGTETQYF
CDR3 DNA: TGTGCCAGTAGTGATCCAGGGGGCACAGAGACCCAGTACTTC
CDR3 length: 14
D gene: TRBD1
J gene: TRBJ2-5
V gene: TRBV19
clone size: -

CDR3 protein: CAISVGRLAGVGETQYF
CDR3 DNA: TGTGCCATCAGTGTGGGGAGACTAGCGGGAGTAGGAGAGACCCAGTACTTC
CDR3 length: 17
D gene: TRBD2
J gene: TRBJ2-5
V gene: TRBV10-3
clone size: -

CDR3 protein: CASTEGLAGEQYF
CDR3 DNA: TGTGCCAGCACCGAGGGACTAGCCGGCGAGCAGTACTTC
CDR3 length: 13
D gene: TRBD2
J gene: TRBJ2-7
V gene: TRBV10-3
clone size: -

CDR3 protein: CASSSAVGELFF
CDR3 DNA: TGTGCCAGCAGCTCAGCGGTCGGGGAGCTGTTTTTT
CDR3 length: 12
D gene: -
J gene: TRBJ2-2
V gene: TRBV7-2
clone size: few

CDR3 protein: CASRSFSGREDEQYF
CDR3 DNA: TGTGCCAGCAGATCCTTCAGCGGGAGGGAGGACGAGCAGTACTTC
CDR3 length: 15
D gene: TRBD2
J gene: TRBJ2-7
V gene: TRBV2
clone size: -

CDR3 protein: CSAQGQYNSPPHF
CDR3 DNA: TGCAGTGCGCAGGGACAGTATAATTCACCCCCCCACTTT
CDR3 length: 13
D gene: TRBD1
J gene: TRBJ1-6
V gene: TRBV20-1
clone size: -

CDR3 protein: CASSSRGGGEQYF
CDR3 DNA: TGTGCCAGCAGCTCACGAGGGGGCGGCGAGCAGTACTTC
CDR3 length: 13
D gene: TRBD1
J gene: TRBJ2-7
V gene: TRBV7-6
clone size: few

CDR3 protein: CASSYAKGSEAFF
CDR3 DNA: TGTGCCAGCAGTTATGCAAAAGGGTCTGAAGCTTTCTTT
CDR3 length: 13
D gene: -
J gene: TRBJ1-1
V gene: TRBV12-3/TRBV12-4
clone size: -

CDR3 protein: CASSLGPVGNGYTF
CDR3 DNA: TGTGCCAGCAGCTTAGGGCCGGTCGGAAATGGCTACACCTTC
CDR3 length: 14
D gene: -
J gene: TRBJ1-2
V gene: TRBV11-1
clone size: -

CDR3 protein: CASSLATAQPQHF
CDR3 DNA: TGTGCCAGCAGCTTAGCAACAGCTCAGCCCCAGCATTTT
CDR3 length: 13
D gene: -
J gene: TRBJ1-5
V gene: TRBV7-6
clone size: few

CDR3 protein: CSVVWGWGGYTF
CDR3 DNA: TGCAGCGTTGTCTGGGGGTGGGGTGGCTACACCTTC
CDR3 length: 12
D gene: -
J gene: TRBJ1-2
V gene: TRBV29-1
clone size: many

CDR3 protein: CASSPRRAPETQYF
CDR3 DNA: TGTGCCAGCAGTCCTAGGAGAGCGCCAGAGACCCAGTACTTC
CDR3 length: 14
D gene: -
J gene: TRBJ2-5
V gene: TRBV7-9
clone size: few

CDR3 protein: CSATATGTGQETQYF
CDR3 DNA: TGCAGTGCCACCGCCACTGGGACAGGCCAAGAGACCCAGTACTTC
CDR3 length: 15
D gene: TRBD1
J gene: TRBJ2-5
V gene: TRBV20-1
clone size: -

CDR3 protein: CASSSLGPGGYTF
CDR3 DNA: TGTGCCAGCAGCTCGTTGGGACCTGGGGGCTACACCTTC
CDR3 length: 13
D gene: -
J gene: TRBJ1-2
V gene: TRBV7-2
clone size: few

CDR3 protein: CASSLGSRPYEQYF
CDR3 DNA: TGTGCCAGCAGCTTGGGCAGCCGACCCTACGAGCAGTACTTC
CDR3 length: 14
D gene: -
J gene: TRBJ2-7
V gene: TRBV7-9
clone size: few

CDR3 protein: CASGGKEQYF
CDR3 DNA: TGTGCCAGTGGTGGGAAAGAGCAGTACTTC
CDR3 length: 10
D gene: -
J gene: TRBJ2-7
V gene: TRBV19
clone size: -

CDR3 protein: CSPREGLAVGDQYF
CDR3 DNA: TGCAGCCCAAGAGAGGGACTAGCGGTGGGGGACCAGTACTTC
CDR3 length: 14
D gene: TRBD2
J gene: TRBJ2-5
V gene: TRBV20-1
clone size: few

CDR3 protein: CASTLPGQRTEAFF
CDR3 DNA: TGTGCCAGCACCTTACCGGGACAGCGGACTGAAGCTTTCTTT
CDR3 length: 14
D gene: TRBD1
J gene: TRBJ1-1
V gene: TRBV10-3
clone size: few

CDR3 protein: CASSLAGTWNTEAFF
CDR3 DNA: TGTGCCAGCAGCTTAGCAGGGACTTGGAACACTGAAGCTTTCTTT
CDR3 length: 15
D gene: -
J gene: TRBJ1-1
V gene: TRBV7-9
clone size: -

CDR3 protein: CSASFERDVSYEQYF
CDR3 DNA: TGCAGTGCTAGCTTCGAGCGGGATGTCTCCTACGAGCAGTACTTC
CDR3 length: 15
D gene: TRBD2
J gene: TRBJ2-7
V gene: TRBV20-1
clone size: -

CDR3 protein: CASSVPGQGKETQYF
CDR3 DNA: TGTGCCAGCAGCGTCCCGGGACAGGGAAAGGAGACCCAGTACTTC
CDR3 length: 15
D gene: TRBD1
J gene: TRBJ2-5
V gene: TRBV7-9
clone size: -

CDR3 protein: CASSLDPGQSYEQYF
CDR3 DNA: TGCGCCAGCAGCTTGGATCCGGGACAGTCCTACGAGCAGTACTTC
CDR3 length: 15
D gene: TRBD1
J gene: TRBJ2-7
V gene: TRBV5-1
clone size: -

CDR3 protein: CATSDPGTTLETQYF
CDR3 DNA: TGTGCCACCAGTGATCCGGGGACCACGTTAGAGACCCAGTACTTC
CDR3 length: 15
D gene: -
J gene: TRBJ2-5
V gene: TRBV24-1
clone size: -

CDR3 protein: CASSRGVDGELFF
CDR3 DNA: TGTGCCAGTAGTAGAGGGGTCGACGGGGAGCTGTTTTTT
CDR3 length: 13
D gene: -
J gene: TRBJ2-2
V gene: TRBV19
clone size: -

CDR3 protein: CASSSQGGVNSPLHF
CDR3 DNA: TGTGCCAGCAGTTCCCAGGGAGGGGTTAATTCACCCCTCCACTTT
CDR3 length: 15
D gene: -
J gene: TRBJ1-6
V gene: TRBV7-9
clone size: -

CDR3 protein: CASNRGGRDNSPLHF
CDR3 DNA: TGTGCCAGCAATCGAGGGGGACGGGATAATTCACCCCTCCACTTT
CDR3 length: 15
D gene: -
J gene: TRBJ1-6
V gene: TRBV9
clone size: few

CDR3 protein: CASSPRDSSSSPLHF
CDR3 DNA: TGTGCCAGCAGCCCCCGGGACAGCTCGAGTTCACCCCTCCACTTT
CDR3 length: 15
D gene: TRBD1
J gene: TRBJ1-6
V gene: TRBV9
clone size: -

CDR3 protein: CASSLSQPYEQYF
CDR3 DNA: TGTGCCAGCAGCTTGTCACAGCCCTACGAGCAGTACTTC
CDR3 length: 13
D gene: -
J gene: TRBJ2-7
V gene: TRBV5-4
clone size: -

CDR3 protein: CASSSGQGGDYTF
CDR3 DNA: TGTGCCAGCAGTTCCGGACAGGGGGGTGACTACACCTTC
CDR3 length: 13
D gene: TRBD1
J gene: TRBJ1-2
V gene: TRBV6-5
clone size: -

CDR3 protein: CASSLAGRDSEAFF
CDR3 DNA: TGTGCCAGCAGCTTAGCGGGACGTGACAGCGAAGCTTTCTTT
CDR3 length: 14
D gene: -
J gene: TRBJ1-1
V gene: TRBV7-9
clone size: -

CDR3 protein: CAISASNEKLFF
CDR3 DNA: TGTGCCATCAGTGCCAGTAATGAAAAACTGTTTTTT
CDR3 length: 12
D gene: -
J gene: TRBJ1-4
V gene: TRBV10-3
clone size: many

CDR3 protein: CASSLGSGELTEAFF
CDR3 DNA: TGTGCCAGCAGCTTGGGATCCGGGGAGCTCACTGAAGCTTTCTTT
CDR3 length: 15
D gene: -
J gene: TRBJ1-1
V gene: TRBV7-2
clone size: -